This entry lists 22 T cell receptor beta chains sequenced from one sample in a study of T cells in Graves' hyperthyroidism and ophthalmopathy. The investigators amplified TCR beta CDR3 regions from RNA transcripts. RT-PCR in the first round (using the HTBI primer set) targeted the TCR CDR3. Via MiXCR, TCRdb re-called the multiplex PCR reads, giving one row per CDR3 protein. Seen here are around 690,000 distinct CDR3 sequences, roughly 17% observed once, and the top ten hold roughly 16%. The sample was blood. Receptors were obtained from a man aged 45-60 years with Graves' hyperthyroidism.

In its sample, this clonotype was seen many times. The chain is built from TRBV6-2 or TRBV6-3 and TRBJ2-3, with D perhaps TRBD2 (6 bases). V lost 2 bases to trimming and J lost 2 bases, with 14 bases between them. The CDR3 loop spans 16 amino acids. Per germline, CDR1 MNHEY and CDR2 SVGEGT. The chain's CDR3 is CASSYTPGLFTDTQYF. CDR3 DNA sequence: TGTGCCAGCAGTTACACCCCGGGACTTTTCACAGATACGCAGTATTTT.

This chain joins TRBV30 and TRBJ1-1; 8 nucleotides match TRBD1. After removal of 3 bases from V and 4 bases from J, the junction contained 7 bases not matched to a gene. This CDR3 has 14 amino acids. Germline V gives CDR1 GTSNPN, CDR2 SVGIG (reference sequence). The CDR3 spells CAWRTPDRVTEAFF. CDR3 coding DNA: TGTGCCTGGAGGACCCCGGACAGGGTCACTGAAGCTTTCTTT. Variable domain in full (rest from reference TRBV30 and TRBJ1-1): SQTIHQWPATLVQPVGSPLSLECTVEGTSNPNLYWYRQAAGRGLQLLFYSVGIGQISSEVPQNLSASRPQDRQFILSSKKLLLSDSGFYLCAWRTPDRVTEAFFGQGTRLTVV.

This clonotype came up many times. The chain joins TRBV7-2 to TRBJ2-5; weak D call: TRBD2 (6 bases). The CDR3 has 12 amino acids. Germline CDR1 reads SGHTA; CDR2 reads FQGNSA. V lost 10 bases to trimming and J lost 3 bases, with 12 bases between them. CDR3 amino acids: CATGGPKETQYF. The CDR3 bases are TGTGCCACCGGAGGGCCGAAAGAGACCCAGTACTTC.

DNA for the CDR3: TGTGCCAGCAGCTTAGGGGATTACTATGGCTACACCTTC. Translating it yields CASSLGDYYGYTF. The chain has TRBV7-9 and TRBJ1-2; D gene ambiguous. Germline CDR1 and CDR2: SEHNR and FQNEAQ (reference sequence). This CDR3 has 13 residues. Trimming shortened V by 1 base and J by 3 bases, and 6 bases separated the two germline ends.

This clonotype was detected many times. CDR3: CASTPGADTQYF. The CDR3 DNA is TGTGCCAGCACCCCCGGCGCAGATACGCAGTATTTT. The chain recombines TRBV7-2 with TRBJ2-3; D unresolved. Germline CDR1 reads SGHTA; CDR2 reads FQGNSA. The CDR3 covers 12 residues. Trimming pared 7 bases from V and 4 bases from J, leaving 9 bases between.

At least ten counts were recorded for this clonotype. This rearrangement joins TRBV28 to TRBJ2-7; D call uncertain. V shed 5 bases and J shed 0 bases, with 17 bases lying between them. CDR3 length: 16 amino acids. Germline V lookup: CDR1 MDHEN, CDR2 SYDVKM. CDR3 region: CASSVSAIPNSYEQYF. CDR3 DNA sequence: TGTGCCAGCAGTGTATCGGCCATACCCAACTCCTACGAGCAGTACTTC.

The chain uses TRBV19 and TRBJ1-1; D is unclear. The CDR3 is 13 residues long. The V gene's germline CDR1 is LNHDA and CDR2 SQIVND (reference sequence). V lost 1 base and J 7 bases, leaving 10 bases between the germline ends. The CDR3 loop reads CASSIGYQDEAFF. Written as DNA, the CDR3 is TGTGCCAGTAGTATAGGGTACCAGGATGAAGCTTTCTTT.

This clonotype was observed a handful of times. This rearrangement joins TRBV27 to TRBJ2-1, with D perhaps TRBD1 (5 bases). V was shortened by 2 bases and J by 9 bases, with 8 bases between the two germline ends. Germline lookup yields CDR1 MNHEY and CDR2 SMNVEV (reference sequence). CDR3 length: 12 amino acids. Here the CDR3 reads CASSLNRGEQFF. The CDR3 region has the DNA TGTGCCAGCAGTTTAAATAGGGGTGAGCAGTTCTTC.

This clonotype showed up just a few times. The junction and the germline gene differ at one end; a read error may be behind it. V usage is TRBV29-1 and J usage is TRBJ2-7; no clear D. CDR1 is SQVTM and CDR2 is ANQGSEA in the germline V gene. The CDR3 is 10 amino acids. The CDR3 is CSVLSHEQYF. The CDR3 bases are TGCAGCGTCCTCTCCCACGAGCAGTACTTC.

CDR3 loop: CASSVDGTSSYNEQFF. The CDR3 DNA sequence: TGCGCCAGCAGCGTGGACGGGACAAGCTCCTACAATGAGCAGTTCTTC. This chain joins TRBV5-1 and TRBJ2-1; D may be TRBD1 (6 bases). The V gene lost 4 bases and the J gene lost 0 bases, with 14 bases spanning the gap. The CDR3 length is 16 residues. Germline CDR1 SGHRS, CDR2 YFSETQ. Based on the CDR3 plus reference TRBV5-1 and TRBJ2-1, the full variable domain is KAGVTQTPRYLIKTRGQQVTLSCSPISGHRSVSWYQQTPGQGLQFLFEYFSETQRNKGNFPGRFSGRQFSNSRSEMNVSTLELGDSALYLCASSVDGTSSYNEQFFGPGTRLTVL.

This clonotype occurred a few times. The rearrangement joins TRBV9 to TRBJ2-3; 7 bases agree with TRBD2. Germline V gene sequence: CDR1 SGDLS, CDR2 YYNGEE. The CDR3 has 14 amino acids. J gave up 2 bases and V 5 bases, and 5 bases lay outside the gene matches. CDR3 nucleotides: TGTGCCAGCAGGGGGGGGACTACCACAGATACGCAGTATTTT. Encoded protein: CASRGGTTTDTQYF. The whole variable domain, filled in from reference TRBV9 and TRBJ2-3, reads DSGVTQTPKHLITATGQRVTLRCSPRSGDLSVYWYQQSLDQGLQFLIQYYNGEERAKGNILERFSAQQFPDLHSELNLSSLELGDSALYFCASRGGTTTDTQYFGPGTRLTVL.

The V call is TRBV7-2, the J call TRBJ1-1; D unresolved. The CDR3 contains 13 residues. V gave up 3 bases and J gave up 6 bases, with 11 bases separating them. Germline CDR1 reads SGHTA; CDR2 reads FQGNSA. The CDR3 nucleotides read TGTGCCAGCAGCTTCCGGGCCCCCGCTGAAGCTTTCTTT. Protein product: CASSFRAPAEAFF.

This clonotype appeared many times. This chain links TRBV12-3 or TRBV12-4 with TRBJ1-3; a weak D match, TRBD1 (5 bases). V dropped 5 bases and J dropped 0 bases, with 11 bases sitting between them. This CDR3 contains 15 residues. The CDR3 coding sequence is TGTGCCAGCAGTCCCACTGGGGGCTCTGGAAACACCATATATTTT. Translated: CASSPTGGSGNTIYF.

The chain recombines TRBV30 with TRBJ2-7; D may correspond to TRBD1 or TRBD2 (6 bases each). Germline V gene sequence: CDR1 GTSNPN, CDR2 SVGIG (reference sequence). This CDR3 is 12 amino acids long. The V and J ends lost 4 bases and 5 bases respectively, with 12 bases between them. This chain's CDR3 is CAWTRGLDEQYF. CDR3 DNA sequence: TGTGCCTGGACTCGGGGGCTCGACGAGCAGTACTTC.

In its sample, this clonotype was seen many times. J is TRBJ2-5 and V is TRBV20-1; 8 bases map to TRBD2. CDR3 length equals 15 residues. Germline trimming cut 0 bases from V and 5 bases from J; bases unmatched to any gene: 8. CDR1 and CDR2 (germline): DFQATT, SNEGSKA (reference sequence). The CDR3 bases are TGCAGTGCTAGAGAAGACGGGAGGGGGGGGGAGACCCAGTACTTC. This encodes CSAREDGRGGETQYF.

This clonotype was counted only a few times. In DNA form, the CDR3 reads TGCGCCAGCAGCCCCCAGGAGGGGCGAGAGACCCAGTACTTC. It is translated as CASSPQEGRETQYF. V and J are TRBV5-1 and TRBJ2-5; D is possibly TRBD2 (6 bases). The germline gives CDR1 SGHRS, CDR2 YFSETQ. The length of the CDR3 is 14 residues. V shed 4 bases and J shed 4 bases, with 14 bases lying between them.

The rearrangement joins TRBV6-1 to TRBJ2-3; D remains ambiguous. Germline V gene data show CDR1 as MNHNS and CDR2 as SASEGT. The CDR3 loop spans 18 amino acids. V lost 4 bases to trimming and J lost 1 base, with 21 bases between them. In nucleotides, the CDR3 is TGTGCCAGCAGTGTAAGGGCGGCGGCAAGGAGCCGCACAGATACGCAGTATTTT. As protein: CASSVRAAARSRTDTQYF.

In this sample, this clonotype turned up a few times. The CDR3 nucleotides read TGCAGTGCTAGAGCCCCCATGGGCAATCAGCCCCAGCATTTT. This sequence encodes CSARAPMGNQPQHF. The rearrangement links TRBV20-1 to TRBJ1-5; D is undetermined. Germline CDR1 is DFQATT and CDR2 is SNEGSKA (reference sequence). The V and J ends lost 1 base and 2 bases respectively, with 9 bases between them. The CDR3 loop spans 14 amino acids.

This clonotype has at least ten counts. The chain employs TRBV7-2 and TRBJ2-7; D ambiguous. The CDR3 has 14 amino acids. CDR1 is SGHTA, CDR2 FQGNSA, per germline. Trimming shortened V by 4 bases and J by 0 bases, and 10 bases separated the two germline ends. CDR3 residues: CASSYDWSSYEQYF. CDR3 bases: TGTGCCAGCAGCTATGACTGGAGCTCCTACGAGCAGTACTTC.

This clonotype was seen repeatedly, ten times or more. The rearrangement joins TRBV20-1 to TRBJ2-2; D is possibly TRBD2 (5 bases). There are 14 residues in the CDR3. The germline V gene has CDR1 DFQATT and CDR2 SNEGSKA (reference sequence). V shed 4 bases and J shed 1 base, with 10 bases lying between them. This chain's CDR3 is CSATPRVNTGELFF. CDR3 coding DNA: TGCAGTGCTACACCGCGGGTGAACACCGGGGAGCTGTTTTTT.

A remark on this clonotype: A much larger clone lies one base from this, so it may be a read error. The chain's CDR3 is CAIRGSVAGNNEQFF. The DNA for the CDR3 is TGTGCCATCAGAGGTTCGGTGGCTGGAAACAATGAGCAGTTCTTC. The chain recombines TRBV10-3 with TRBJ2-1; D uncertain. Trimming took 6 bases from V and 5 from J, leaving 17 bases between them. The CDR3 has 15 residues. Looked up from germline, CDR1 is ENHRY and CDR2 is SYGVKD.

A note on this clonotype: Since a much larger clone is just one base distant, this may be a read error. This sequence joins TRBV12-3 or TRBV12-4 and TRBJ2-1; TRBD2 matches at 14 bases. The V segment lost 10 bases and the J segment 0 bases; nucleotides outside the gene matches: 5. The CDR3 is made up of 16 amino acids. CDR3 region: CANRLAGGISYNEQFF. CDR3 nucleotide sequence: TGTGCCAACAGACTAGCGGGAGGGATCTCCTACAATGAGCAGTTCTTC.